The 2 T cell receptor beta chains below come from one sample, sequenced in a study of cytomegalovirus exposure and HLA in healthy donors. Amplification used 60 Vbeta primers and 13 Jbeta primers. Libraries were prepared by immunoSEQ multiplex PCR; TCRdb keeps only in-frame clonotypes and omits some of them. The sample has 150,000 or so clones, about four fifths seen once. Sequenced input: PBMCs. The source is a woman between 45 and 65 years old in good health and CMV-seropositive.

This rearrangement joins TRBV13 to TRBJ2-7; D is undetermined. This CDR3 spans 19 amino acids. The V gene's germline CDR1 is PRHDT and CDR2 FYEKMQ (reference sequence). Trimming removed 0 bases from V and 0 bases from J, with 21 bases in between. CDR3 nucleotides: TGTGCCAGCAGCTTAGGCCTCCTACGTCTCTTCCCAAGCTCCTACGAGCAGTACTTC. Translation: CASSLGLLRLFPSSYEQYF.

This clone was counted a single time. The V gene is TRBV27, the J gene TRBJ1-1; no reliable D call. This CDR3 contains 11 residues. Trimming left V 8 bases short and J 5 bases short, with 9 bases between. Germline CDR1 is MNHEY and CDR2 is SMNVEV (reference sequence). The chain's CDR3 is CASGRWTEAFF. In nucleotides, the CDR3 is TGTGCCAGCGGTAGATGGACTGAAGCTTTCTTT.